The text below deals with one T cell receptor (beta chain). The V gene end was trimmed by 1 base and the J gene end by 1 base; junction bases not matched to a gene: 14. Germline V lookup: CDR1 KGHSH, CDR2 LQKENI. The length of the CDR3 is 20 residues. This sample is part of a study of blood T cell repertoires in COVID-19. Study-level background: The United States, Italy and Spain supplied acute and convalescent COVID-19 samples. T cells, B-cell-depleted T cells, or PBMCs provided the cDNA or gDNA that served as material.

Original handling: Reference gene primers were amplified, and this amplification served to estimate nucleated cell counts. Sequencing used immunoSEQ multiplex PCR; TCRdb keeps in-frame clones, though not all of them. The V and J calls and clone size are taken from that table; D and trimming were inferred from the DNA. The data show 100,000 or so clones, approximately 84% seen once. The chain employs TRBV18 and TRBJ2-7; TRBD2 agrees at 12 bases. The sequence was obtained from a human donor in a cohort sampled during active COVID-19. The sequenced material came from peripheral blood. CDR3: CASSPQRTSGTPRSSYEQYF. The CDR3 nucleotides read TGTGCCAGCTCACCACAGAGGACTAGCGGGACTCCCAGGTCTTCCTACGAGCAGTACTTC.